The T cell receptor beta chain described here comes from a study of blood T cells in healthy people across ages. For this clonotype: Its antigen is unidentified.

Trimming stripped 3 bases from V and 4 bases from J, with 9 bases between. The CDR3 runs to 14 residues. Germline V CDR1 and CDR2: ENHRY, SYGVKD. Donors gave around 9.8 milliliters of peripheral blood apiece. Researchers isolated at least 6.5 million PBMCs per sample. With a J-beta primer mix and a sample-barcoded 5' primer, a second PCR ran roughly 6 to 11 cycles. In TCRdb, the 5' RACE reads were re-called with MiXCR into one record per CDR3 protein. The repertoire holds some 700,000 distinct CDR3 sequences, with roughly two fifths as singletons. Study findings and constraints: Among T cells, TCR beta diversity per million cells dropped roughly linearly as age rose. Donor CMV infection status was unknown, possibly confounding age-related changes in expanded clonotypes.

The genes are TRBV10-3 and TRBJ2-2, with D unclear. Sequenced sample: blood. This TCR was sampled from a woman aged 60-75 years in good health. CDR3 loop: CAISDWSFTGELFF. The CDR3 bases are TGTGCCATCAGTGATTGGTCCTTCACCGGGGAGCTGTTTTTT.